This T cell receptor (beta chain) was observed in a study of blood T cell repertoires in COVID-19. The wider study: Samples representing acute and convalescent COVID-19 were sourced from the United States, Italy and Spain. Sources were T cells, B-cell-depleted T cells, or PBMCs; the material itself was cDNA or gDNA.

Authors' processing steps: The assay estimated nucleated cells by amplifying reference gene primers. Produced via immunoSEQ multiplex PCR; TCRdb's table is partial and in-frame only. V, J and clone size reflect that table, while D and trimming were determined from the DNA. The table records approximately 300,000 clones, 85% of them present only once. The germline gives CDR1 LGHDT, CDR2 YNNKEL (reference sequence). The CDR3 has 16 amino acids. V lost 3 bases, J lost 0 bases, and 13 bases lay in between. The sequence derives from a woman aged 50 to 60 with active or convalescent COVID-19. The rearrangement uses TRBV3-1 (or the pseudogene TRBV3-2) and TRBJ2-3; D possibly corresponds to TRBD2 (6 bases). Sequenced input: peripheral blood. CDR3 bases: TGTGCCAGCAGCCAGTGGAGGGGACGAAGCACAGATACGCAGTATTTT. Its protein product is CASSQWRGRSTDTQYF.